This TCR beta chain comes out of a study of blood T cell repertoires in COVID-19. Cohort placement rested on clinical history that participants reported themselves. All recovered Cohort 3 donors got two negative PCRs, got clearance, or saw symptom resolution. Repertoires were generated with immunoSEQ multiplex PCR, while TCRdb's copy carries only in-frame clones and drops some. The data show 300,000 to 400,000 clones, with 89% seen just once and 4% to 6% held by the top ten. The CDR3 has 17 amino acids. Germline assignment: CDR1 SGDLS and CDR2 YYNGEE. Trimming pared 3 bases from V and 0 bases from J, leaving 16 bases between.

Sequenced sample: PBMCs or T cells enriched from blood (not recorded which). V and J are TRBV9 and TRBJ2-1; D may be TRBD1 (5 bases). The source is a man in his sixties who had recovered from COVID-19. The CDR3 coding sequence is TGTGCCAGCAGCGCAGGGTCGTCTTCCAGCTCCTACAATGAGCAGTTCTTC. Residues: CASSAGSSSSSYNEQFF.